The 3 T cell receptor beta chains reported below all come from one sample, sequenced in a study of spatial heterogeneity in lung cancer. Study conclusions and caveats: Counts of expanded alpha and beta TCRs within tumors tracked the tumor nonsynonymous mutation count.

Time point given: sample taken at primary tumor resection. TCRdb re-called the 5' RACE reads through MiXCR, storing one row per CDR3 protein. The sample lists thousands of distinct CDR3 sequences, about 13% occurring once. Their specific antigens are unknown. The source was lung tumor tissue, collected at surgery. All receptors come from a male donor with early-stage non-small cell lung cancer.

This clonotype was seen ten or more times. Little can be read into the size of this beta chain, an off-target read in a library designed for alpha chains. The chain uses TRBV11-2 and TRBJ2-7; TRBD1 aligns across 7 bases. Trimming took 2 bases from V and 2 from J; bases not matched to a gene: 6. CDR1 is SGHAT, CDR2 FQNNGV, per germline. The CDR3 loop spans 15 amino acids. CDR3 region: CASSLWTGYPYEQYF. CDR3 nucleotides: TGTGCCAGCAGCTTATGGACAGGCTATCCCTACGAGCAGTACTTC.

This clonotype has a count of ten or more. With the library built for alpha chains, this beta chain is off target and its frequency is not meaningful. V is TRBV14 and J is TRBJ2-7; 8 bases match TRBD2. CDR1 is SGHDN and CDR2 is FVKESK in the germline V gene. The CDR3 runs 15 residues. The V segment lost 1 base and the J segment 4 bases; nucleotides outside the gene matches: 6. The CDR3, as DNA: TGTGCCAGCAGCCAAGTGGATAGCGGGACGTACGAGCAGTACTTC. Residues: CASSQVDSGTYEQYF.

This clonotype was observed at least ten times. A library made for alpha chains picked up this beta chain off target, so its size means little. The chain carries TRBV12-3 or TRBV12-4 and TRBJ1-1, with TRBD1 matching over 7 bases. V shed 6 bases and J 4 bases; nucleotides not matched to a gene: 8. The CDR3 length is 14 residues. This CDR3 is CASSPRQGITEAFF. CDR3 in DNA: TGTGCCAGCAGCCCTCGACAGGGCATCACTGAAGCTTTCTTT.